The following is a T cell receptor (beta chain) sequence with its context. Its antigen remains unidentified. The entry originates in a study of cytomegalovirus exposure and HLA in healthy donors. Study results and limitations: Reports described diagnosis of cytomegalovirus status by the classifier as highly specific and sensitive. Sequencing probably produced one cluster of sequence variants that were highly shared.

Unmatched junction bases numbered 10, after V lost 6 bases and J lost 4 bases. Germline V gene lookup returns CDR1 SQVTM and CDR2 ANQGSEA. CDR3 length equals 14 residues. PCR involved 60 Vbeta and 13 Jbeta primers. Generated by immunoSEQ multiplex PCR, the TCRdb table keeps only in-frame clones and is missing some. The sample has some 200,000 clones, around 86% seen once. The receptor was isolated from a man between 50 and 59 years old in good health and CMV-seronegative. Sequencing input: PBMCs. The rearrangement uses TRBV29-1 and TRBJ2-7; 9 bases line up with TRBD2. The CDR3 bases are TGCAGCGTAGCGGGGGGCTATCCAGGTTACGAGCAGTACTTC. It translates to CSVAGGYPGYEQYF.